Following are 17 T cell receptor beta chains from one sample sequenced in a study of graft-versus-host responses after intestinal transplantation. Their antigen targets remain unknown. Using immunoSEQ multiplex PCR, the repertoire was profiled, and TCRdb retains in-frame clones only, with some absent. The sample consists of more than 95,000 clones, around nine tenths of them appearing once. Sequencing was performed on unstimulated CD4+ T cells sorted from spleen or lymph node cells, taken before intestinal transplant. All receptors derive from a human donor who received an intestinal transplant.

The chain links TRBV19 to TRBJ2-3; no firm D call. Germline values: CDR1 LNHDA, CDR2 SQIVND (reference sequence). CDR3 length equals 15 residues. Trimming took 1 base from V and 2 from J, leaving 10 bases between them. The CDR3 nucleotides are TGTGCCAGTAGTATAGGACTTAAAATCACAGATACGCAGTATTTT. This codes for CASSIGLKITDTQYF.

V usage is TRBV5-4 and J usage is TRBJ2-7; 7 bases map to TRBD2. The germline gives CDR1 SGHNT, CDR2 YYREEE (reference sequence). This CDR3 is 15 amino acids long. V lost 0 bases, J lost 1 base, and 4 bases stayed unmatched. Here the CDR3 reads CASSLASGVSYEQYF. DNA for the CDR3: TGTGCCAGCAGCTTGGCCAGCGGGGTATCCTACGAGCAGTACTTC.

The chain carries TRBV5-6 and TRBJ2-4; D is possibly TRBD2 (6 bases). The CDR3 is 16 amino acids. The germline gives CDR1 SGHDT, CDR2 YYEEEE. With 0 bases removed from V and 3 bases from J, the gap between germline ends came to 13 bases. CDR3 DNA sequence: TGTGCCAGCAGCTTGGGGGGGGATACTCTCAAAAACATTCAGTACTTC. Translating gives CASSLGGDTLKNIQYF.

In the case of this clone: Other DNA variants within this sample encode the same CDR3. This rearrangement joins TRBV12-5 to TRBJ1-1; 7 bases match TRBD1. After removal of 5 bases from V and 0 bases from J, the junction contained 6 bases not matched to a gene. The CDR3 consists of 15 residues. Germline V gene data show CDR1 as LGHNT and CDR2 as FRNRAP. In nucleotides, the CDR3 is TGTGCTAGTGGTACAGAGGGGACAGTGAACACTGAAGCTTTCTTT. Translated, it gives CASGTEGTVNTEAFF.

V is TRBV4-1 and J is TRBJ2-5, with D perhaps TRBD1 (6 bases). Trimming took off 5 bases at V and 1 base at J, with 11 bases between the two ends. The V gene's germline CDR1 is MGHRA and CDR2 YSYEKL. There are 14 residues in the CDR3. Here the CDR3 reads CASSARTVQETQYF. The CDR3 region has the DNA TGCGCCAGCAGCGCCCGGACAGTCCAAGAGACCCAGTACTTC.

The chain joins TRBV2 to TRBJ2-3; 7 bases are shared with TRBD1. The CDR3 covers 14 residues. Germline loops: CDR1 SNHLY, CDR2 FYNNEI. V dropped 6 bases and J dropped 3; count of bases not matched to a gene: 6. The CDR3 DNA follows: TGTGCCAGCAGGACTCAGGGGGTAACAGATACGCAGTATTTT. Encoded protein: CASRTQGVTDTQYF.

The DNA for the CDR3 is TGTGCCAGCAGTGCTTCCCAGGGGCCCAACTATGGCTACACCTTC. It codes for CASSASQGPNYGYTF. The rearrangement links TRBV6-1 to TRBJ1-2, with D perhaps TRBD1 (6 bases). This CDR3 contains 15 residues. Germline assignment: CDR1 MNHNS and CDR2 SASEGT. Trimming removed 4 bases at V and 2 bases at J, with 14 bases between.

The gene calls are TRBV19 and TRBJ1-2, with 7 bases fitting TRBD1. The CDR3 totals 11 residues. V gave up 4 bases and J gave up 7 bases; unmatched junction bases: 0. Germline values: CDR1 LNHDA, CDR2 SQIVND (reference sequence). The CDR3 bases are TGTGCCAGTAGTAGACAGGGTGGCTACACCTTC. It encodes CASSRQGGYTF.

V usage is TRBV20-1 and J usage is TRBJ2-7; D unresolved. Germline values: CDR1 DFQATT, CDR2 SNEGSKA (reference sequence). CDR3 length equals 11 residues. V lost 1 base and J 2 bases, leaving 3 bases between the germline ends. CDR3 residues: CSARVTYEQYF. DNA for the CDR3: TGCAGTGCTAGAGTTACCTACGAGCAGTACTTC.

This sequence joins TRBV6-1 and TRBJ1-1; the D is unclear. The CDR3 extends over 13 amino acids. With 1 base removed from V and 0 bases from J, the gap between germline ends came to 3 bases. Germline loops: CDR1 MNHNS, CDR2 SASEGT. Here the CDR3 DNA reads TGTGCCAGCAGTGAAGACATGAACACTGAAGCTTTCTTT. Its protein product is CASSEDMNTEAFF.

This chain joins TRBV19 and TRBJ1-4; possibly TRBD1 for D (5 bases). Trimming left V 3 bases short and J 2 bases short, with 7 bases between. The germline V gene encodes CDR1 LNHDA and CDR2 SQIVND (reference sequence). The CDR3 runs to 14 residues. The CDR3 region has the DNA TGTGCCAGTAGTATGGGGCAGACTAATGAAAAACTGTTTTTT. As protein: CASSMGQTNEKLFF.

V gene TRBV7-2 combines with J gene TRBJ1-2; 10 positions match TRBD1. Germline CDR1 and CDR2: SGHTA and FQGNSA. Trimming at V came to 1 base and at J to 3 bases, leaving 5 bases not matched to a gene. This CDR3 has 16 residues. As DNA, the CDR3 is TGTGCCAGCAGCTTAGAGGGGACAGGGGAAGACTATGGCTACACCTTC. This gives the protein CASSLEGTGEDYGYTF.

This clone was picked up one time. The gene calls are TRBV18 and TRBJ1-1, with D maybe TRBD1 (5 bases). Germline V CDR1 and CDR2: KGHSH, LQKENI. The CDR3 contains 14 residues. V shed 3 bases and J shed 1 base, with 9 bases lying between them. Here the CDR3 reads CASSPKDRNTEAFF. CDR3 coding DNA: TGTGCCAGCTCACCGAAAGACAGGAACACTGAAGCTTTCTTT.

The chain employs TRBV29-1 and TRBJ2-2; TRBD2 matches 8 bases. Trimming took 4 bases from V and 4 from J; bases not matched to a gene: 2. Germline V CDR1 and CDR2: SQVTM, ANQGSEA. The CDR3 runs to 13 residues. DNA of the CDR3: TGCAGCGTTGGGCGGGAGGCCACCGGGGAGCTGTTTTTT. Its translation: CSVGREATGELFF.

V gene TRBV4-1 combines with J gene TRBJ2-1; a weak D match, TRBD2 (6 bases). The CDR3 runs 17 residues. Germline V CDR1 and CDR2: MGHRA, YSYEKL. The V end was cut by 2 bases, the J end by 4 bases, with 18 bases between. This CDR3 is CASSQRPGGVNYNEQFF. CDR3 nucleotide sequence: TGCGCCAGCAGCCAACGACCCGGCGGGGTAAATTACAATGAGCAGTTCTTC.

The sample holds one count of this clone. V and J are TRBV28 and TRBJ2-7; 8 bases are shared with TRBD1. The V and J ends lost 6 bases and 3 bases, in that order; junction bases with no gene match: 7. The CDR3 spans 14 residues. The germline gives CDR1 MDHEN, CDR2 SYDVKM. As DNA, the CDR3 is TGTGCCAGCAGGCAGCCAGGGGGCAGCTACGAGCAGTACTTC. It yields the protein CASRQPGGSYEQYF.

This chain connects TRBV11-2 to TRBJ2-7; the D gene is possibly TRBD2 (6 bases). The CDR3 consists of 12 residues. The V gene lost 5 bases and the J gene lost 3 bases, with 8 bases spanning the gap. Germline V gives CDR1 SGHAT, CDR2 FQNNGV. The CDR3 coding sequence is TGTGCCAGCAGCCCCGGGGGCTACGAGCAGTACTTC. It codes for CASSPGGYEQYF.